This T cell receptor (beta chain) was obtained from a study of control samples from healthy donors and cancer patients. CDR3 length: 14 amino acids. From germline, CDR1 is MNHEY and CDR2 SVGAGI. The germline V and J ends were trimmed by 4 bases and 4 bases, with 8 bases remaining between them. TCRdb's table, derived via immunoSEQ multiplex PCR, lists solely in-frame clones and lacks some. The top ten hold less than 7% of the sample, which has more than 75,000 clones, just under 90% seen once. This clone is a singleton in its sample. The rearrangement uses TRBV6-5 and TRBJ1-6; weak D call: TRBD1 (6 bases). Source material: blood. The source of this sequence is a man in his fifties or sixties in good health. CDR3 nucleotides: TGTGCCAGCAGTTCGGGACATTATAATTCACCCCTCCACTTT. This sequence encodes CASSSGHYNSPLHF.